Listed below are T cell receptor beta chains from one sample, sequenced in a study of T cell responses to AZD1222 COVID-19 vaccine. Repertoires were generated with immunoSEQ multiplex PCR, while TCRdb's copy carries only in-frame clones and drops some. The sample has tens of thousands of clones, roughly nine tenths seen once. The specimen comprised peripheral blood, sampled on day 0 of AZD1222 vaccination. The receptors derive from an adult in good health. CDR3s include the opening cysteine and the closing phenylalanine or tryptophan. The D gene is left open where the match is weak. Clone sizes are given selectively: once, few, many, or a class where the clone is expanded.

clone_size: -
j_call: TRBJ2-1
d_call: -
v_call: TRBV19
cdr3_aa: CASSMRGTSRRRNEQFF
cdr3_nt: TGTGCCAGTAGTATGAGGGGGACCTCGCGGAGACGCAATGAGCAGTTCTTC

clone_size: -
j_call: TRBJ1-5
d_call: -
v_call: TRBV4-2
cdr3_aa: CASSQEVSVSNQPQHF
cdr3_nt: TGTGCCAGCAGCCAAGAGGTGTCAGTGAGCAATCAGCCCCAGCATTTT

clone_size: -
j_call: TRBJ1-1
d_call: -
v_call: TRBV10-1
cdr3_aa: CATKKQGDTEAFF
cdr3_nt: TGCGCCACCAAAAAACAGGGAGACACTGAAGCTTTCTTT

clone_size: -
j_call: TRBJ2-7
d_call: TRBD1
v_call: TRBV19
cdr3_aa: CASSRSGQGGSYEQYF
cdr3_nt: TGTGCCAGTAGCCGGTCGGGACAGGGGGGTTCCTACGAGCAGTACTTC

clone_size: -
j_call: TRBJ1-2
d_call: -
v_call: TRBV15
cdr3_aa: CATSRAEKSGARYGYTF
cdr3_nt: TGTGCCACCAGCAGAGCGGAAAAATCGGGGGCTAGGTATGGCTACACCTTC

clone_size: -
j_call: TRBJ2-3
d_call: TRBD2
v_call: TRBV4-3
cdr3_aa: CASSHLAGVADTQYF
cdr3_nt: TGCGCCAGCAGCCATTTAGCGGGAGTAGCAGATACGCAGTATTTT

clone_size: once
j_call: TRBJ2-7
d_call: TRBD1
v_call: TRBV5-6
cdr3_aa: CASSLGPTGFDEQYF
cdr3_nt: TGTGCCAGCAGCTTGGGGCCGACAGGGTTTGACGAGCAGTACTTC

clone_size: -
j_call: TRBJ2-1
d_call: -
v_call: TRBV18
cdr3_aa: CASSLTARDEQFF
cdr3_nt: TGTGCCAGCTCACTGACAGCGAGGGATGAGCAGTTCTTC

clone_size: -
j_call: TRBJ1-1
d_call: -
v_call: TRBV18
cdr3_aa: CASSAGTGPAEAFF
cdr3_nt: TGTGCCAGCTCGGCCGGGACTGGACCCGCTGAAGCTTTCTTT

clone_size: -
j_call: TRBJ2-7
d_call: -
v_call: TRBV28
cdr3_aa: CASSADRSYEQYF
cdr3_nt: TGTGCCAGCAGTGCGGACAGATCCTACGAGCAGTACTTC

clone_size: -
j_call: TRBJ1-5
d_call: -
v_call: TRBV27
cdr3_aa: CASSLLGFNQPQHF
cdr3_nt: TGTGCCAGCAGTTTATTAGGATTCAATCAGCCCCAGCATTTT

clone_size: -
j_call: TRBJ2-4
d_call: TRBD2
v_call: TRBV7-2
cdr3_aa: CASSPPGGKNIRYF
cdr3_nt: TGTGCCAGCAGCCCCCCGGGGGGAAAAAACATTCGGTACTTC

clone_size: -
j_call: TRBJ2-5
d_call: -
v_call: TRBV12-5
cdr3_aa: CASGLWGQETQYF
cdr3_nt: TGTGCTAGTGGTTTATGGGGGCAAGAGACCCAGTACTTC

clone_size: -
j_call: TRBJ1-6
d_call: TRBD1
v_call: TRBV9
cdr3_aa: CASSEGTARNSPLHF
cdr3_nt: TGTGCCAGCAGCGAAGGGACAGCGCGAAATTCACCCCTCCACTTT

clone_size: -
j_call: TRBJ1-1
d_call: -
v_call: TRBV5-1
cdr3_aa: CASCEGGDTEAFF
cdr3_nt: TGCGCCAGCTGCGAGGGTGGGGACACTGAAGCTTTCTTT

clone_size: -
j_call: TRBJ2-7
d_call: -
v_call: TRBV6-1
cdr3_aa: CASSEWERARSYEQYF
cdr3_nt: TGTGCCAGCAGTGAATGGGAGCGGGCCCGCTCCTACGAGCAGTACTTC

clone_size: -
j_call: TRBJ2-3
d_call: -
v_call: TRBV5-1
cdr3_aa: CASRSGGHTDTQYF
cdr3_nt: TGCGCCAGCAGGAGTGGGGGCCACACAGATACGCAGTATTTT

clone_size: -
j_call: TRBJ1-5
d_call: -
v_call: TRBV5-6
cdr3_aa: CASSHNQPQHF
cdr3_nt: TGTGCCAGCAGCCACAATCAGCCCCAGCATTTT

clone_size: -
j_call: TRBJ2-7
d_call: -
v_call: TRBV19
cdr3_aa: CASSMLGSSSYEQYF
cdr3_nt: TGTGCCAGTAGTATGCTCGGCAGTAGCTCCTACGAGCAGTACTTC

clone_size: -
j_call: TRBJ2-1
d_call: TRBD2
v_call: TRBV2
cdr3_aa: CASKGTSGYNEQFF
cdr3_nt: TGTGCCAGCAAAGGGACTAGCGGTTACAATGAGCAGTTCTTC

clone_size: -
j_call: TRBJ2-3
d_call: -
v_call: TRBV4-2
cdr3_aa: CASSQVLRGTDTQYF
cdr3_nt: TGTGCCAGCAGCCAAGTCCTCCGGGGCACAGATACGCAGTATTTT

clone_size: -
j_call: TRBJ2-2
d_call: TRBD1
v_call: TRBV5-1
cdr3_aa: CASSGDRGLGGELFF
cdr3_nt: TGCGCCAGCAGCGGGGACAGGGGGCTTGGCGGGGAGCTGTTTTTT

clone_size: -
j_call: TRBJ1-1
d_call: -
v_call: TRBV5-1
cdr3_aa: CASSSPGGGNTEAFF
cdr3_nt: TGCGCCAGCAGTTCGCCGGGGGGAGGGAACACTGAAGCTTTCTTT

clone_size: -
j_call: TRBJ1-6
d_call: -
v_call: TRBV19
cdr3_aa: CASSPDPRGESPLHF
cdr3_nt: TGTGCCAGTAGTCCGGACCCTAGGGGAGAATCACCCCTCCACTTT

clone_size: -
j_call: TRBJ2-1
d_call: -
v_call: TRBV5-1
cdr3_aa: CASSVGTSYNEQFF
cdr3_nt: TGCGCCAGCAGCGTCGGGACGTCCTACAATGAGCAGTTCTTC

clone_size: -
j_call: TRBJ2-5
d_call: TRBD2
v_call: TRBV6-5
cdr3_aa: CASSSVLAGYQETQYF
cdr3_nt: TGTGCCAGCAGTTCAGTTTTAGCGGGGTACCAAGAGACCCAGTACTTC

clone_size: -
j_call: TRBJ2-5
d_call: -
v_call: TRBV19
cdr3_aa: CASSKARISGTQYF
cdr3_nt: TGTGCCAGTAGTAAGGCGCGGATCTCGGGGACCCAGTACTTC

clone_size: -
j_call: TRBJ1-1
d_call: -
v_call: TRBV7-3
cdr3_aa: CASSRDSFRTEAFF
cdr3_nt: TGTGCCAGCAGCCGCGACAGTTTTCGAACTGAAGCTTTCTTT

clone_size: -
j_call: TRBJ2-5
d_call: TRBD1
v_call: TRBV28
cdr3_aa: CASSLPQGAYETQYF
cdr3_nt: TGTGCCAGCAGTTTACCCCAGGGGGCGTATGAGACCCAGTACTTC

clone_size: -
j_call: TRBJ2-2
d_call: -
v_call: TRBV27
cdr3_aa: CASSLGVTTGELFF
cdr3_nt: TGTGCCAGCAGTTTGGGGGTGACCACCGGGGAGCTGTTTTTT

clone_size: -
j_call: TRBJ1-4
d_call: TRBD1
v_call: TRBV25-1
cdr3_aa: CASSEIGARGRDEKLFF
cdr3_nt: TGTGCCAGCAGTGAAATCGGTGCTAGGGGGCGAGATGAAAAACTGTTTTTT

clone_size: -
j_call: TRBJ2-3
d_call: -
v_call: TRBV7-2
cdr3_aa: CASSPVGNTQYF
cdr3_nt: TGTGCCAGCAGCCCAGTGGGCAATACGCAGTATTTT

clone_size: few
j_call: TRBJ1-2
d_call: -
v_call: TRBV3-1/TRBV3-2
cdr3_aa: CASSHGVQGGVGGYTF
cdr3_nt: TGTGCCAGCAGCCATGGAGTACAGGGAGGGGTCGGTGGCTACACCTTC

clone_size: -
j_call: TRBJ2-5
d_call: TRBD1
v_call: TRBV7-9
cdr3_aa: CASSQTGGETQYF
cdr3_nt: TGTGCCAGCAGCCAAACAGGGGGCGAGACCCAGTACTTC

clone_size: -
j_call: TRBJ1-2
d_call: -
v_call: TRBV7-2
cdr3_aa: CASSHFRTEANYGYTF
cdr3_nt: TGTGCCAGCAGCCACTTCCGGACGGAGGCTAACTATGGCTACACCTTC

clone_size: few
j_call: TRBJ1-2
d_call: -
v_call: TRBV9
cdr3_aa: CASSVGGGRDYYGYTF
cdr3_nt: TGTGCCAGCAGCGTAGGCGGGGGGCGCGATTACTATGGCTACACCTTC

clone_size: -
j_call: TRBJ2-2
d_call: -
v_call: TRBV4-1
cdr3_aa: CASSQGVGRTGELFF
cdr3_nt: TGCGCCAGCAGCCAAGGCGTTGGGAGAACCGGGGAGCTGTTTTTT

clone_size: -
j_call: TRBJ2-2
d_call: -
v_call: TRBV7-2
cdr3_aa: CASSLAASLSTGELFF
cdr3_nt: TGTGCCAGCAGCTTAGCGGCTAGTCTAAGTACCGGGGAGCTGTTTTTT

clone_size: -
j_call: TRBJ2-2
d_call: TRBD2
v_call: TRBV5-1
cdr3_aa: CASSPGLGFAGELFF
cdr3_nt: TGCGCCAGCAGCCCGGGACTAGGATTCGCCGGGGAGCTGTTTTTT

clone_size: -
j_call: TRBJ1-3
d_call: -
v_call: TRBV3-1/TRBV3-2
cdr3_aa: CASSHPSGNTIYF
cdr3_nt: TGTGCCAGCAGCCATCCCTCTGGAAACACCATATATTTT

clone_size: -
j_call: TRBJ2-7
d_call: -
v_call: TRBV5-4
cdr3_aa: CASSTPGAGSYEQYF
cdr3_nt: TGTGCCAGCAGCACCCCTGGCGCAGGCTCGTACGAGCAGTACTTC

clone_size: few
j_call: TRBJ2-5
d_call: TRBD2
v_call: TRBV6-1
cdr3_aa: CASSEGMASGGETQYF
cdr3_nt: TGTGCCAGCAGTGAAGGAATGGCTAGCGGGGGTGAGACCCAGTACTTC

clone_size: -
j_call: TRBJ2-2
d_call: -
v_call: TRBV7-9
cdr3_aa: CASSLGGWELFF
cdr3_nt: TGTGCCAGCAGCTTAGGGGGCTGGGAGCTGTTTTTT

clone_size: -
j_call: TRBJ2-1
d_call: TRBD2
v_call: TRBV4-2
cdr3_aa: CASSTYLAGGVNEQFF
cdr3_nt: TGTGCCAGCAGCACCTACCTAGCGGGTGGGGTCAATGAGCAGTTCTTC

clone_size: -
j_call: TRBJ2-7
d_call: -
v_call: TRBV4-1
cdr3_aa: CASSQFLGVVSSYEQYF
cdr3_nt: TGCGCCAGCAGCCAATTTCTAGGGGTCGTGAGCTCCTACGAGCAGTACTTC

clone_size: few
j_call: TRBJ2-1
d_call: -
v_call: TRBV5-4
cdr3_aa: CASSLSFDGEQFF
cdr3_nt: TGTGCCAGCAGCTTATCATTCGACGGCGAGCAGTTCTTC

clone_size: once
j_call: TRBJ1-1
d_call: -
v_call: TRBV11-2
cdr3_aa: CASRRLMNTEAFF
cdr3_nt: TGTGCCAGCAGGCGGCTAATGAACACTGAAGCTTTCTTT

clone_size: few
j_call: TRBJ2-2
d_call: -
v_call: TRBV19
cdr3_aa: CASSIFAGWTNTGELFF
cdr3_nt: TGTGCCAGTAGTATCTTCGCAGGGTGGACTAACACCGGGGAGCTGTTTTTT

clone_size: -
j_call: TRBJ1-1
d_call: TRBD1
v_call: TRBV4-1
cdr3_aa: CASSHLQGRITEAFF
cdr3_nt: TGCGCCAGCAGCCATCTACAGGGGCGAATCACTGAAGCTTTCTTT

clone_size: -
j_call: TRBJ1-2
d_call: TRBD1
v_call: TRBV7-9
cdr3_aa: CASTQRQGDRGYTF
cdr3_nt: TGTGCCAGCACCCAGAGACAGGGCGACCGAGGCTACACCTTC

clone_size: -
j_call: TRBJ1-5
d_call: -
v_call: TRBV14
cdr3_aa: CASSQDGAQPQHF
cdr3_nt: TGTGCCAGCAGCCAAGATGGGGCTCAGCCCCAGCATTTT

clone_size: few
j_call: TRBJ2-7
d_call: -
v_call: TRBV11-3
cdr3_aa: CASSRGGGLIDEQYF
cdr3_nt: TGTGCCAGCAGCCGAGGGGGGGGACTCATCGACGAGCAGTACTTC

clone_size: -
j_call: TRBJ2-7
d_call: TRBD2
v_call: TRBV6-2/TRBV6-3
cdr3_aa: CASSYKREFPEQYF
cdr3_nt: TGTGCCAGCAGTTACAAGCGGGAGTTTCCCGAGCAGTACTTC

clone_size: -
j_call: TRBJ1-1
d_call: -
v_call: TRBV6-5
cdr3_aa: CASSRLSRETEAFF
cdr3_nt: TGTGCCAGCAGTCGCCTCTCCAGGGAGACTGAAGCTTTCTTT

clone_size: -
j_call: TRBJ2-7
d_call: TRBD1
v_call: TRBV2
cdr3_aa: CASNFRGRGYEQYF
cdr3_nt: TGTGCCAGCAATTTCAGGGGGCGCGGTTACGAGCAGTACTTC

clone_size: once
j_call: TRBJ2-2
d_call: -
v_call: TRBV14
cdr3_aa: CASSPRTSGELFF
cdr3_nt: TGTGCCAGCAGCCCTAGGACAAGCGGGGAGCTGTTTTTT

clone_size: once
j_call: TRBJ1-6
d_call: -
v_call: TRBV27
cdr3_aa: CASSYSSYNSPLHF
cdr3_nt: TGTGCCAGCAGTTACAGCTCCTATAATTCACCCCTCCACTTT